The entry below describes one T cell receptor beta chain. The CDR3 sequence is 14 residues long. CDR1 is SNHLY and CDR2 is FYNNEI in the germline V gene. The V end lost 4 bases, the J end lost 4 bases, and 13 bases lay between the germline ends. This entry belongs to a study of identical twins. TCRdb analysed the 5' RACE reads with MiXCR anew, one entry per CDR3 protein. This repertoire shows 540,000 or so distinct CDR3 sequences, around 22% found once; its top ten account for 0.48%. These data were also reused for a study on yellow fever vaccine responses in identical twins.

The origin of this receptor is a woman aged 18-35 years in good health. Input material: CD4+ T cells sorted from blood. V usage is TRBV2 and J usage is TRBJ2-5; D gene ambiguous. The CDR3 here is CASSVRTNGETQYF. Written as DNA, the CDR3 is TGTGCCAGCAGTGTGAGGACCAATGGAGAGACCCAGTACTTC.